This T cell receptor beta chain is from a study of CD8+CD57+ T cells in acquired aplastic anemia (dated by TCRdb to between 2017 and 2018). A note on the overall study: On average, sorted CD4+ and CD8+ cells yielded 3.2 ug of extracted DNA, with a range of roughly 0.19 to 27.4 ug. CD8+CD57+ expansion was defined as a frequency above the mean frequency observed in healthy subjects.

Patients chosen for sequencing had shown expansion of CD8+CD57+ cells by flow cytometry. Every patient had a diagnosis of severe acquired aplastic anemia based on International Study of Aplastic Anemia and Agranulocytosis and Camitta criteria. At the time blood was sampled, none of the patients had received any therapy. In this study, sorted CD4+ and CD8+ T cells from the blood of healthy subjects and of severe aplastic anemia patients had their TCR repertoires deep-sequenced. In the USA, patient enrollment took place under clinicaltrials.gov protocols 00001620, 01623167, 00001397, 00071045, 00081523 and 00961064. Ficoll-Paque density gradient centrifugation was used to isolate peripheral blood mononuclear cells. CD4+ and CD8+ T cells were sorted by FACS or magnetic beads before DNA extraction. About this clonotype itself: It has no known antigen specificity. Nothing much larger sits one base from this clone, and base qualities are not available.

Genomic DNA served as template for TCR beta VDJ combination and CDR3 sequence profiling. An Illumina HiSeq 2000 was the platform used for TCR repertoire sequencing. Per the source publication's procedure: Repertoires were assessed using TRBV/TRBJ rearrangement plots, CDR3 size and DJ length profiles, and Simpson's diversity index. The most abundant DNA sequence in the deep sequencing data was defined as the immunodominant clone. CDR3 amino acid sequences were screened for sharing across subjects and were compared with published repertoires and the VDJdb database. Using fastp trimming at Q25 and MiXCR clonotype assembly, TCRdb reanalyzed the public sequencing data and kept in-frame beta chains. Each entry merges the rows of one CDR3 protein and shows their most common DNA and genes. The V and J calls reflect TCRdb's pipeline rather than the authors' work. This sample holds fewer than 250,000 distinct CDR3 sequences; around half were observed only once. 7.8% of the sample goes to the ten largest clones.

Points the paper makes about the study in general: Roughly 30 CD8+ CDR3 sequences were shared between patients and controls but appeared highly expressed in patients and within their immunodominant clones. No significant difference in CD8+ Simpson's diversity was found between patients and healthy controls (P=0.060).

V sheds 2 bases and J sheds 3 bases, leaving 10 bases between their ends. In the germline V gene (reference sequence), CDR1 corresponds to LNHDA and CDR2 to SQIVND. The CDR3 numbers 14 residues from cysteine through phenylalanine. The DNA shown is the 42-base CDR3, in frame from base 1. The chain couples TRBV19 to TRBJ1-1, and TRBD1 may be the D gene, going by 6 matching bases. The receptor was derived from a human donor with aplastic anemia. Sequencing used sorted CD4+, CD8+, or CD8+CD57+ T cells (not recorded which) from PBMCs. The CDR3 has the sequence CASSIKQGYTEAFF. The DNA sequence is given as TGTGCCAGTAGTATAAAACAGGGATACACTGAAGCTTTCTTT. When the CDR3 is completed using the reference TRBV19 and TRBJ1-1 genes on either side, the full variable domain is DGGITQSPKYLFRKEGQNVTLSCEQNLNHDAMYWYRQDPGQGLRLIYYSQIVNDFQKGDIAEGYSVSREKKESFPLTVTSAQKNPTAFYLCASSIKQGYTEAFFGQGTRLTVV.